This is a list of T cell receptor beta chains from one sample in a study of blood T cell repertoires in COVID-19. Sequencing was performed with immunoSEQ multiplex PCR; in TCRdb, only in-frame clones are kept and a portion is missing. The table lists around 370,000 clones, about 88% of them singletons. The sequenced material came from peripheral blood. Receptors originate from a woman aged 65 to 85 with COVID-19, enrolled during active disease. CDR3s include the opening cysteine and the closing phenylalanine or tryptophan. A D gene is named only where the DNA matches it firmly. Only part of the rows carry a size: once, few, many, or a class if the clone is expanded.

>12|-|TRBJ1-2|TRBV24-1|-
TGTGCCACCAGTGGAACAGGGTTGGGCTACACCTTC
CATSGTGLGYTF
>16|-|TRBJ1-2|TRBV4-1|-
TGCGCCAGCAGTCCACGGGAGGCAGAGACTAACTATGGCTACACCTTC
CASSPREAETNYGYTF
>16|-|TRBJ1-3|TRBV3-1/TRBV3-2|TRBD1
TGTGCCAGCAGCCGGGGACAGGAGACTTTCGGAAACACCATATATTTT
CASSRGQETFGNTIYF
>15|-|TRBJ1-2|TRBV7-2|-
TGTGCCAGCAGCTTCGGGACACCCACGAACTATGGCTACACCTTC
CASSFGTPTNYGYTF
>13|-|TRBJ1-1|TRBV7-9|-
TGTGCCAGCAGCTTAGAGACAGAAGGCGCGGCTTTCTTT
CASSLETEGAAFF
>15|-|TRBJ1-3|TRBV5-8|-
TGTGCCAGCAGCCCGAGGAGCAAGGTTGGAAACACCATATATTTT
CASSPRSKVGNTIYF
>13|few|TRBJ1-1|TRBV11-2|-
TGTGCCAGCAGCCTTACAGGGAGCGCTGAAGCTTTCTTT
CASSLTGSAEAFF
>15|-|TRBJ1-6|TRBV27|-
TGTGCCAGCAGTTCCGGACAGAGTGATAATTCACCCCTCCACTTT
CASSSGQSDNSPLHF
>11|-|TRBJ1-2|TRBV28|TRBD1
TGTGCCAGCAGTACGGGACAGATTTCTACCTTC
CASSTGQISTF
>15|-|TRBJ1-5|TRBV7-8|-
TGTGCCAGCAGCTTAGAACGAACAGCGGATCAGCCCCAGCATTTT
CASSLERTADQPQHF
>14|-|TRBJ1-2|TRBV19|TRBD1
TGTGCCAGTAGTATAGGGGGACAGGGGAATGGCTACACCTTC
CASSIGGQGNGYTF
>19|-|TRBJ1-4|TRBV2|TRBD1
TGTGCCAGCAGTCTGAAAGGCGGACAGGGACGAGGGACTAATGAAAAACTGTTTTTT
CASSLKGGQGRGTNEKLFF
>15|-|TRBJ2-1|TRBV9|TRBD1
TGTGCCAGCAGCCCTCGGACAGGGGGCTTTAATGAGCAGTTCTTC
CASSPRTGGFNEQFF
>18|-|TRBJ1-3|TRBV30|-
TGTGCCTGGAGTGTACGGTTGCACCCCCCAGGGCGTGGAAACACCATATATTTT
CAWSVRLHPPGRGNTIYF
>19|-|TRBJ2-1|TRBV19|TRBD2
TGTGCCACCGCAGGACAGTCCCGCATGACTAGCGGGGGGTACAATGAGCAGTTCTTC
CATAGQSRMTSGGYNEQFF
>14|-|TRBJ2-7|TRBV9|-
TGTGCCAGCAGCACCAGCTGGGGGGACTACGAGCAGTACTTC
CASSTSWGDYEQYF
>14|-|TRBJ2-7|TRBV27|-
TGTGCCAGCAGTCCACAGGGGGGGGCCTACGAGCAGTACTTC
CASSPQGGAYEQYF
>14|-|TRBJ2-7|TRBV9|TRBD1
TGTGCCAGCAGCGGGGACAGGGGGATCTACGAGCAGTACTTC
CASSGDRGIYEQYF
>13|-|TRBJ1-1|TRBV5-4|-
TGTGCCAGCAGCTTGCAGTTTAACACTGAAGCTTTCTTT
CASSLQFNTEAFF
>14|-|TRBJ1-3|TRBV3-1/TRBV3-2|TRBD1
TGTGCCAGCAGCCAAGGACAGGGCTTACACACCATATATTTT
CASSQGQGLHTIYF
>14|-|TRBJ2-7|TRBV6-5|TRBD1
TGTGCCAGCAGTTACTCGGAGACAGGGGACGAGCAGTACTTC
CASSYSETGDEQYF
>13|-|TRBJ2-1|TRBV2|-
TGTGCCAGCAAGTATAGCGCCGGCAATGAGCAGTTCTTC
CASKYSAGNEQFF
>15|-|TRBJ1-2|TRBV4-1|-
TGCGCCAGCAGCCCCTCGTCTAGGTCTACGTATGGCTACACCTTC
CASSPSSRSTYGYTF